These 27 T cell receptor beta chains originate from one sample sequenced in a study of blood T cell repertoires in COVID-19. Here immunoSEQ multiplex PCR was the method, and the copy in TCRdb shows in-frame clones only, minus some. In the table there are over 250,000 clones, roughly 86% of which are singletons. Sequences were obtained from PBMCs or T cells enriched from blood (not recorded which). Receptors originate from a woman in her fifties or sixties who had recovered from COVID-19.

The rearrangement joins TRBV2 to TRBJ1-3; D remains ambiguous. This CDR3 region has 14 residues. CDR1 is SNHLY, CDR2 FYNNEI, per germline. V lost 6 bases and J lost 6, with 15 bases in between. This chain's CDR3 is CASRQWGAENTIYF. CDR3 nucleotide sequence: TGTGCCAGCAGGCAATGGGGAGCTGAAAACACCATATATTTT.

The V call is TRBV12-3 or TRBV12-4, the J call TRBJ2-1; TRBD2 is a possible D gene (6 bases). V lost 6 bases and J 8 bases, leaving 11 bases between the germline ends. This CDR3 spans 12 amino acids. CDR3 DNA sequence: TGTGCCAGCAGGGGACTCCTGGATGAGCAGTTCTTC. Its protein product is CASRGLLDEQFF.

This chain joins TRBV5-8 and TRBJ1-1, with 7 nucleotides matching TRBD1. This CDR3 has 14 amino acids. Germline V gene data show CDR1 as SGHTS and CDR2 as YDEGEE. Germline trimming cut 4 bases from V and 0 bases from J; bases unmatched to any gene: 3. CDR3 DNA sequence: TGTGCCAGCAGCGACAGGGTAGTGAACACTGAAGCTTTCTTT. It encodes CASSDRVVNTEAFF.

V usage is TRBV5-4 and J usage is TRBJ2-1, with D perhaps TRBD1 (5 bases). The length of the CDR3 is 17 residues. Trimming left V 4 bases short and J 6 bases short, with 23 bases between. CDR1 SGHNT and CDR2 YYREEE come from the germline V gene (reference sequence). This CDR3 reads CASSNTLQGPRPNEQFF. CDR3 DNA sequence: TGTGCCAGCAGCAACACACTCCAGGGTCCACGCCCCAATGAGCAGTTCTTC. Based on the CDR3 plus reference TRBV5-4 and TRBJ2-1, the full variable domain is ETGVTQSPTHLIKTRGQQVTLRCSSQSGHNTVSWYQQALGQGPQFIFQYYREEENGRGNFPPRFSGLQFPNYSSELNVNALELDDSALYLCASSNTLQGPRPNEQFFGPGTRLTVL.

This sequence joins TRBV4-1 and TRBJ1-1, with D maybe TRBD1 (6 bases). The CDR3 has 15 amino acids. The germline V gene has CDR1 MGHRA and CDR2 YSYEKL. Trimming shortened V by 1 base and J by 7 bases, and 16 bases separated the two germline ends. The CDR3 loop is CASSQVRTEEDEAFF. The DNA for the CDR3 is TGCGCCAGCAGCCAAGTCCGGACAGAGGAAGATGAAGCTTTCTTT.

The rearrangement joins TRBV9 to TRBJ2-1, with 8 bases lining up with TRBD2. Germline CDR1 is SGDLS and CDR2 is YYNGEE. The V gene end was trimmed by 0 bases and the J gene end by 3 bases; junction bases not matched to a gene: 5. This CDR3 comprises 16 residues. The DNA of the CDR3 is TGTGCCAGCAGCGTAGAAGGGCGGGGGGACTACAATGAGCAGTTCTTC. Amino acid sequence: CASSVEGRGDYNEQFF.

V is TRBV13 and J is TRBJ2-7; tentatively, D is TRBD1 (5 bases). Between the trimmed V and J ends, which lost 3 bases and 2 bases, there was a span of 11 bases. The CDR3 has 14 residues. Germline CDR1 PRHDT, CDR2 FYEKMQ (reference sequence). In nucleotides, the CDR3 is TGTGCCAGCAGCTTTATGGACAACGCCTACGAGCAGTACTTC. It is translated as CASSFMDNAYEQYF.

The chain carries TRBV6-5 and TRBJ2-7; 12 bases are shared with TRBD2. Germline loops: CDR1 MNHEY, CDR2 SVGAGI. Trimming cost V 6 bases and J 7 bases; bases outside gene matches: 4. The CDR3 sequence is 13 residues long. CDR3 in amino acids: CASSGTSGREQYF. The CDR3 DNA reads as TGTGCCAGCAGCGGGACTAGCGGGCGAGAGCAGTACTTC.

This clone was detected only once. V gene TRBV9 combines with J gene TRBJ2-6; the match to TRBD2 covers 10 bases. This CDR3 region has 18 residues. The V gene end was trimmed by 5 bases and the J gene end by 4 bases; junction bases not matched to a gene: 12. CDR1 SGDLS and CDR2 YYNGEE come from the germline V gene. The CDR3 here is CASRKTSGETSGANVLTF. The CDR3 DNA sequence: TGTGCCAGCAGAAAAACTAGCGGGGAGACTTCCGGGGCCAACGTCCTGACTTTC.

The chain employs TRBV14 and TRBJ1-2, with D perhaps TRBD1 (6 bases). Germline CDR1 and CDR2: SGHDN and FVKESK. V was trimmed by 2 bases and J by 1 base, leaving 11 bases between them. This CDR3 comprises 15 residues. The DNA for the CDR3 is TGTGCCAGCAGCCAAATCGGACAGAGTAACTATGGCTACACCTTC. Translation: CASSQIGQSNYGYTF.

CDR3 nucleotide sequence: TGTGCCAGTAGTCCCGGGTATGAAAAACTGTTTTTT. Its translation: CASSPGYEKLFF. The chain joins TRBV19 to TRBJ1-4; D gene ambiguous. With 5 bases removed from V and 6 bases from J, the gap between germline ends came to 7 bases. CDR3 size: 12 residues. Germline V gene sequence: CDR1 LNHDA, CDR2 SQIVND (reference sequence).

This chain connects TRBV5-1 to TRBJ1-2, with TRBD1 matching 8 bases. Unmatched junction bases numbered 7, after V lost 0 bases and J lost 6 bases. The CDR3 contains 15 residues. CDR1 and CDR2 (germline): SGHRS, YFSETQ. The CDR3 DNA reads as TGCGCCAGCAGCTTGGACGCAGGGGGCTTGAATGGCTACACCTTC. Translation gives CASSLDAGGLNGYTF.

V gene TRBV24-1 combines with J gene TRBJ2-1; 8 bases align to TRBD2. The germline V gene has CDR1 KGHDR and CDR2 SFDVKD. The CDR3 totals 14 residues. Germline trimming cut 9 bases from V and 6 bases from J; bases unmatched to any gene: 9. In DNA, the CDR3 is TGTGCCACCGCCGGCGGGGGGAGGGGCAATGAGCAGTTCTTC. Protein sequence: CATAGGGRGNEQFF.

The DNA for the CDR3 is TGTGCCAGCTCACCACCGAGCATCGTGAATGATGAGCAGTTCTTC. This sequence encodes CASSPPSIVNDEQFF. The V gene is TRBV18, the J gene TRBJ2-1; D remains ambiguous. Deletions cut 0 bases from V and 8 bases from J, with 14 bases between. Germline CDR1 is KGHSH and CDR2 is LQKENI. The CDR3 sequence is 15 residues long. The whole variable domain, filled in from reference TRBV18 and TRBJ2-1, reads NAGVMQNPRHLVRRRGQEARLRCSPMKGHSHVYWYRQLPEEGLKFMVYLQKENIIDESGMPKERFSAEFPKEGPSILRIQQVVRGDSAAYFCASSPPSIVNDEQFFGPGTRLTVL.

The rearrangement links TRBV9 to TRBJ1-2; no reliable D call. Germline lookup yields CDR1 SGDLS and CDR2 YYNGEE. The germline V and J ends were trimmed by 3 bases and 9 bases, with 6 bases remaining between them. This CDR3 region has 10 residues. The CDR3 bases are TGTGCCAGCAGCGGCGGTAGCTACACCTTC. Protein: CASSGGSYTF.

This clone turned up a few times. The V call is TRBV18, the J call TRBJ2-1; D not certain. Looked up from germline, CDR1 is KGHSH and CDR2 is LQKENI. This CDR3 contains 17 residues. With 1 base removed from V and 4 bases from J, the gap between germline ends came to 17 bases. DNA of the CDR3: TGTGCCAGCTCACCACTCTCATCAAATAGCTTTTACAATGAGCAGTTCTTC. Its protein is CASSPLSSNSFYNEQFF.

The rearrangement uses TRBV18 and TRBJ2-1, with 8 bases lining up with TRBD1. The V and J ends lost 4 bases and 2 bases, in that order; junction bases with no gene match: 4. This CDR3 is 15 amino acids long. The germline V gene has CDR1 KGHSH and CDR2 LQKENI. The CDR3 bases are TGTGCCAGCTCACGGGAGACAGGGGCCTACAATGAGCAGTTCTTC. Translating it yields CASSRETGAYNEQFF.

The V call is TRBV28, the J call TRBJ2-7; 9 nucleotides agree with TRBD1. Germline V gene data show CDR1 as MDHEN and CDR2 as SYDVKM. The CDR3 has 13 amino acids. V shed 4 bases and J 3 bases; nucleotides not matched to a gene: 1. DNA of the CDR3: TGTGCCAGCAGTTCGGGACAGGGCTACGAGCAGTACTTC. Translation gives CASSSGQGYEQYF.

The table lists this clone with a count of one. The J gene is TRBJ1-1, the V gene TRBV7-3; 8 bases match TRBD1. This CDR3 contains 15 residues. V gave up 5 bases and J gave up 3 bases; unmatched junction bases: 8. Germline lookup yields CDR1 SGHTA and CDR2 FQGTGA. The CDR3 region is CASSPRPGQDTEAFF. CDR3 DNA: TGTGCCAGCAGCCCGCGACCGGGACAGGACACTGAAGCTTTCTTT.

The V gene is TRBV11-3, the J gene TRBJ2-5; D is perhaps TRBD2 (6 bases). The V and J ends lost 1 base and 4 bases respectively, with 10 bases between them. Germline values: CDR1 SGHNT, CDR2 YENEEA. There are 14 residues in the CDR3. CDR3 sequence reads: CASSLGGTGETQYF. DNA for the CDR3: TGTGCCAGCAGCTTAGGAGGGACTGGAGAGACCCAGTACTTC.

This chain uses TRBV5-1 with TRBJ1-4; 7 bases are a match to TRBD1. V lost 4 bases to trimming and J lost 11 bases; unmatched junction nucleotides: 11. Per the germline V gene, CDR1 is SGHRS and CDR2 is YFSETQ. CDR3 size: 14 residues. CDR3 coding DNA: TGCGCCAGCAGCCCCGTCGACAGGGACTGGAAACTGTTTTTT. Translating it yields CASSPVDRDWKLFF.

V and J are TRBV24-1 and TRBJ2-5; 7 bases line up with TRBD1. Trimming took 5 bases from V and 5 from J; bases not matched to a gene: 10. The CDR3 loop spans 15 amino acids. Germline V gene lookup returns CDR1 KGHDR and CDR2 SFDVKD. The chain's CDR3 is CATSGFSGGVETQYF. DNA for the CDR3: TGTGCCACCAGTGGATTTTCAGGGGGAGTGGAGACCCAGTACTTC.

The V and J genes are TRBV27 and TRBJ1-5; possible D gene TRBD1, 6 bases. The CDR3 has 13 amino acids. Germline loops: CDR1 MNHEY, CDR2 SMNVEV (reference sequence). The V and J ends lost 7 bases and 4 bases respectively, with 11 bases between them. Written as DNA, the CDR3 is TGTGCCAGCAAAACAGGGAATAATCAGCCCCAGCATTTT. It translates to CASKTGNNQPQHF.

This clone turned up a few times. V is TRBV3-1 (or the pseudogene TRBV3-2) and J is TRBJ1-4; D ambiguous. Trimming took off 4 bases at V and 7 bases at J, with 19 bases between the two ends. There are 16 residues in the CDR3. The V gene's germline CDR1 is LGHDT and CDR2 YNNKEL (reference sequence). The CDR3 coding sequence is TGTGCCAGCAGCCTCCATCCGGCCTTCCGGGGTGAAAAACTGTTTTTT. It specifies CASSLHPAFRGEKLFF.

To note about this clone: This CDR3 is also generated by other DNA sequences in the sample. The chain has TRBV19 and TRBJ1-5; a weak D match, TRBD1 (6 bases). The CDR3 loop spans 13 amino acids. In germline, CDR1 is LNHDA, CDR2 SQIVND (reference sequence). V lost 5 bases to trimming and J lost 4 bases, with 9 bases between them. The CDR3 bases are TGTGCCAGTAGTTGGCAGGGGAATCAGCCCCAGCATTTT. This codes for CASSWQGNQPQHF.

In its sample, this clone was seen once. V and J are TRBV27 and TRBJ1-5, with TRBD1 as a possible D gene (5 bases). Germline V gene lookup returns CDR1 MNHEY and CDR2 SMNVEV (reference sequence). Trimming removed 3 bases at V and 7 bases at J, with 13 bases between. The CDR3 covers 14 residues. In DNA form, the CDR3 reads TGTGCCAGCAGTTTGAATTGGGGCGCACAGCCCCAGCATTTT. Translated: CASSLNWGAQPQHF.

The chain is built from TRBV11-2 and TRBJ1-6; D call uncertain. This CDR3 has 11 amino acids. Germline V gives CDR1 SGHAT, CDR2 FQNNGV. V was pared by 4 bases and J by 7 bases, with 2 bases between. The CDR3 here is CASSSNSPLHF. Written as DNA, the CDR3 is TGTGCCAGCAGCTCAAATTCACCCCTCCACTTT.